This T cell receptor (beta chain) was sequenced for a study of cytomegalovirus exposure and HLA in healthy donors. Overall study: Most genotyped donors, over 70% of more than 300, had Caucasian-associated genetic ancestry.

As regards this clone: The antigen remains unidentified.

Findings of the study overall: A classifier reportedly called cytomegalovirus status with high sensitivity and specificity. Later work found that TCR association rates differed between HLA loci; DRB1 had the most and HLA-C the fewest.

CDR1 SGHRS and CDR2 YFSETQ come from the germline V gene. V was trimmed by 3 bases and J by 1 base, leaving 9 bases between them. This CDR3 contains 14 residues. PCR involved 60 Vbeta and 13 Jbeta primers. Assay used: immunoSEQ multiplex PCR; TCRdb lists only in-frame clones, some missing. This table has roughly 200,000 clones, roughly 78% appearing once. The sequenced sample consisted of PBMCs. The chain recombines TRBV5-1 with TRBJ2-3, with D possibly being TRBD2 (5 bases). This TCR was sampled from a woman under 40 in good health and CMV-seropositive. This chain's CDR3 is CASSSGFRTDTQYF. CDR3 DNA: TGCGCCAGCAGCTCGGGATTTCGCACAGATACGCAGTATTTT.